This T cell receptor beta chain was recorded in a study of technical replicates of blood from a few donors. Trimming removed 7 bases from V and 4 bases from J; junction bases left unmatched: 8. CDR1 and CDR2 (germline): MNHEY, SVGAGI. This CDR3 spans 14 amino acids. The assay was immunoSEQ multiplex PCR, and TCRdb's table has in-frame clones only and misses some. The sample yields 60,000 to 85,000 clones, just under 95% seen once. The clonotype comes from a human donor in good health. The J gene is TRBJ2-3, the V gene TRBV6-5, with TRBD2 matching over 7 bases. Sequencing was performed on T cells isolated from PBMCs. CDR3 loop: CASTQLASADTQYF. CDR3 nucleotides: TGTGCCAGCACCCAACTAGCGAGCGCAGATACGCAGTATTTT.